This T cell receptor beta chain was obtained from a study of vaccination effects on CD4 cells after COVID-19. Prior to sequencing, the ViraFEST assay stimulated PBMC with viral peptide pools, which expanded the antigen-specific CD4+ T cells. Scientists isolated CD4+ T cells after an approximately ten-day culture period ended. It was between March and December 2020 that the person had a SARS-CoV-2 infection confirmed by PCR. The CDR3 consists of 16 residues. V was clipped by 3 bases and J by 4 bases; unmatched bases: 7. The germline V gene has CDR1 MNHEY and CDR2 SMNVEV (reference sequence). Sequenced by immunoSEQ multiplex PCR; TCRdb stores in-frame clones only, minus some. The sample consists of tens of thousands of clones, roughly 69% of them appearing once. This clone was seen a handful of times. The antigen remains unidentified.

Sequences were derived from CD4+ T cells from PBMCs cultured with HCoV-NL63 spike peptides, sampled before COVID-19 vaccination. This TCR derives from a human donor who had a prior SARS-CoV-2 infection. The rearrangement joins TRBV27 to TRBJ2-2, with 8 bases identical to TRBD1. The CDR3 nucleotides are TGTGCCAGCAGTTTCTCCCGCGGGACAGGCACCGGGGAGCTGTTTTTT. This sequence encodes CASSFSRGTGTGELFF.